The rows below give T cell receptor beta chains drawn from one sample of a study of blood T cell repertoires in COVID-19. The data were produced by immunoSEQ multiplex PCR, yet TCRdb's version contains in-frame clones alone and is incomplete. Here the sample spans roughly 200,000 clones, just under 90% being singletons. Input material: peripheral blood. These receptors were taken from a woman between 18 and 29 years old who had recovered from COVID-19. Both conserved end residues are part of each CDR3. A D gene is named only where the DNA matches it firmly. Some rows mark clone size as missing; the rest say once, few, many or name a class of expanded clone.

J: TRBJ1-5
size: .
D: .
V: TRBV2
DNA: TGTGCCAGCAGTGTAGGCAGGTTTCAGCCCCAGCATTTT
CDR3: CASSVGRFQPQHF

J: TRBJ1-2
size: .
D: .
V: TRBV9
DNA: TGTGCCAGCAGCGTGGGGGGTGGCTATGGCTACACCTTC
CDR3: CASSVGGGYGYTF

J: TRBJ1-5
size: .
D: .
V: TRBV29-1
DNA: TGCAGCGTAAAGCCGGGTCCCTACAATCAGCCCCAGCATTTT
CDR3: CSVKPGPYNQPQHF

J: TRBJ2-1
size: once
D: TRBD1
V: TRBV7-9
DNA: TGTGCCAGCAGCTTGGGACAGCTATACAATGAGCAGTTCTTC
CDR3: CASSLGQLYNEQFF

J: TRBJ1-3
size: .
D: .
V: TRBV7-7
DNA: TGTGCTAGCAGCCCGGGGGGAAACACCATATATTTT
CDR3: CASSPGGNTIYF

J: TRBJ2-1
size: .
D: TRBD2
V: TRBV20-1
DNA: TGCAGTGCTAGTCCCTTCGGGGGGGCCCCCTACAATGAGCAGTTCTTC
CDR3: CSASPFGGAPYNEQFF

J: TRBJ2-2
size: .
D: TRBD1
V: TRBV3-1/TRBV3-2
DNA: TGTGCCAGCAGCCAATCGGGGACAGGAAGGAACACCGGGGAGCTGTTTTTT
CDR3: CASSQSGTGRNTGELFF

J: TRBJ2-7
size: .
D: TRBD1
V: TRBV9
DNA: TGTGCCAGCAGCCCTAGACAGGGCCGCACCTACGAGCAGTACTTC
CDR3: CASSPRQGRTYEQYF

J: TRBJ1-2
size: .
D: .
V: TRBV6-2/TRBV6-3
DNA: TGTGCCAGCAGTTACCGAGGGACTGGGTATGGCTACACCTTC
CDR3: CASSYRGTGYGYTF

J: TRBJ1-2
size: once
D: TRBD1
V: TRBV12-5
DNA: TGTGCTAGTGCCCCGGACAGGGGGCTTGGCTACACCTTC
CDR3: CASAPDRGLGYTF